Reported below is one T cell receptor (beta chain). There is no known antigen for this receptor. The input lacks base qualities; no much larger clone sits a single base away. This specimen belongs to a study of pediatric ulcerative colitis (dated by TCRdb to the late 2010s). At the level of the whole study: Pancolitis was present in roughly 7 ulcerative colitis patients and left-sided colitis in two, and histology consistent with ulcerative colitis was found in all of these patients. From 8 to 10 newly diagnosed, treatment-naive pediatric ulcerative colitis patients and a few non-IBD control children, paired blood and rectal samples were collected. By Pediatric Ulcerative Colitis Activity Index, a couple of patients had mild disease, several had moderate disease and three had acute severe colitis. What the research found in general, with its limitations: For technical reasons, blood samples from two patients gave substantially fewer templates, and these samples were excluded from the blood-rectal overlap analysis. Autologous blood-rectal clonal overlap was significantly higher in ulcerative colitis patients than in controls, suggesting increased T cell trafficking to inflamed tissue. Only four individuals were included in the healthy control group, which was small. Because repertoires were derived from total lymphocyte DNA, patterns in rare subsets such as regulatory T cells may not have been reflected. Controls, mild-moderate and acute severe colitis patients were separated by rectal repertoire features, and reduced rectal diversity due to clonal expansions was observed in acute severe colitis. A couple of rectal CDR3 clonotypes were present in all ulcerative colitis patients and in none of the controls.

Through the immunoSEQ TRB Survey service, multiplex V and J primers were used to amplify rearranged CDR3 beta regions from genomic DNA. To keep sequencing depth equal across samples, survey-level depth of up to 500,000 reads per sample was applied. Libraries were purified and pooled, and sequencing was performed on Illumina technology. Under the source paper's analysis protocol: Productive clonality, sample overlap, pairwise scatters, CDR3 beta length, V/D/J gene usage and productiveness were all assessed with the immunoSEQ online tools. Calculated diversity was defined as the number of unique rearrangements divided by total templates times 100, and Shannon and Simpson indices were additionally computed. Principal component analysis used the R prcomp function and ggbiplot package on Z-score normalized data. Morisita's index was used to quantify blood-rectal clonal overlap within each subject. The table comes from immuneACCESS by way of TCRdb, which keeps in-frame sequences with V and J called. Part of the clones is missing from these tables; in studies checked, under half for an unresolved V gene and the rest for unknown reasons. V and J calls and clone size are those listed in that table; D and trimming were worked out from the DNA. For this sample there are tens of thousands of clones; over 65% appear just once. The ten largest clonotypes hold 20% to 25% of the sample.

No immunosuppressive medication had been given to the ulcerative colitis patients before the diagnostic colonoscopy. A blood sample was obtained concurrently with the colonoscopy. The Wizard kit (Promega) was used to extract genomic DNA from the blood and intestinal samples. The material sequenced was blood. The receptor's source is a girl aged 10-17 years with moderate ulcerative colitis.

Here the CDR3 is given as CAWSVGRNTEAFF. The DNA sequence is TGTGCCTGGAGTGTGGGGCGTAACACTGAAGCTTTCTTT. The V and J genes are TRBV30 and TRBJ1-1; TRBD1 is a possible D gene, resting on 5 matching bases. CDR1 and CDR2 (GTSNPN, SVGIG) derive from the germline V gene (reference sequence). From cysteine to phenylalanine, the CDR3 is 13 amino acids long. CDR3 DNA is the only sequence kept; it has 39 bases, read in frame from the first base. V is shortened by 0 bases, J by 2 bases, and the region joining them spans 7 bases. Full variable domain (CDR3 extended with the reference TRBV30 and TRBJ1-1 proteins): SQTIHQWPATLVQPVGSPLSLECTVEGTSNPNLYWYRQAAGRGLQLLFYSVGIGQISSEVPQNLSASRPQDRQFILSSKKLLLSDSGFYLCAWSVGRNTEAFFGQGTRLTVV.